The following is a T cell receptor (beta chain) sequence with its context. Study processing details: Reference gene primer amplification gave estimated nucleated cell counts. Sequencing used immunoSEQ multiplex PCR; TCRdb keeps in-frame clones, though not all of them. The V and J calls and clone size come from that table; D and trimming were worked out from the DNA. Of under 350,000 clones listed, under 90% are singletons. The CDR3 is 17 residues long. V was cut by 1 base and J by 2 bases, with 12 bases left in between. Germline lookup yields CDR1 MGHRA and CDR2 YSYEKL. Participants' own reports of clinical history determined their cohort assignment. This sample is drawn from a study of blood T cell repertoires in COVID-19. The wider study: Sources were T cells, B-cell-depleted T cells, or PBMCs; the material itself was cDNA or gDNA.

This clonotype originated in a woman aged 40 to 50 who had recovered from COVID-19. The sequenced sample consisted of PBMCs or T cells enriched from blood (not recorded which). The chain combines TRBV4-1 with TRBJ2-6; D remains ambiguous. CDR3 sequence: CASSQATTRAGANVLTF. The CDR3 DNA is TGCGCCAGCAGCCAAGCTACGACCCGGGCTGGGGCCAACGTCCTGACTTTC.